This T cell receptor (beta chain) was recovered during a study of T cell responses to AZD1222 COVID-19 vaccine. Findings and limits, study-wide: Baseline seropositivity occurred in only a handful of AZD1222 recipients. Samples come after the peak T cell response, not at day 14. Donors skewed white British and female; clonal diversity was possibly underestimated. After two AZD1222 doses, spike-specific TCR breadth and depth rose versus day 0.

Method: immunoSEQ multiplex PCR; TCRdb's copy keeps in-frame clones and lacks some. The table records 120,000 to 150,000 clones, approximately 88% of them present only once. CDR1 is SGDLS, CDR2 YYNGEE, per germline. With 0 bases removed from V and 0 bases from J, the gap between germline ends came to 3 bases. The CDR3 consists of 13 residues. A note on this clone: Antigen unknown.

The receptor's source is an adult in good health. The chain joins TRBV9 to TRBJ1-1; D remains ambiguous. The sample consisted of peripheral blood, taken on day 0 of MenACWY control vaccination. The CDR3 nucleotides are TGTGCCAGCAGCGTAGCAATGAACACTGAAGCTTTCTTT. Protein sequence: CASSVAMNTEAFF.